A single T cell receptor beta chain is shown here with its context. The antigen remains undetermined. The data originate from a study of cytomegalovirus exposure and HLA in healthy donors. Study context: Clustering assigned 70% to 85% of the approximately 400 genotyped donors to the Caucasian-associated ancestry cluster. Whole-study findings and limits: In a later analysis, most CMV-associated TCR beta chains appeared HLA-restricted. Using a false discovery rate of 0.05, a later analysis showed that 16,951 TCR beta sequences were associated with HLA alleles.

Primers: 60 Vbeta forward and 13 Jbeta reverse. Original processing notes: Later reanalysis found about 80 million unique TCR beta chains, around 10 million of them shared. Clones were read by immunoSEQ multiplex PCR, and TCRdb kept only the in-frame ones, dropping some. Clonal size and the V and J genes are those of that table, whereas D and trimming came from the DNA. This table has around 200,000 clones, 77% appearing once. The CDR3 runs 18 residues. V was cut by 1 base and J by 4 bases, with 20 bases left in between. Looked up from germline, CDR1 is MGHRA and CDR2 is YSYEKL. Sequencing used PBMCs. This TCR came from a woman in her fifties or sixties in good health and CMV-seropositive. The chain joins TRBV4-1 to TRBJ2-1; D is possibly TRBD2 (7 bases). In DNA form, the CDR3 reads TGCGCCAGCAGCCAAGGTGGGGGGGCGGTCAGCCTTTACAATGAGCAGTTCTTC. It specifies CASSQGGGAVSLYNEQFF.